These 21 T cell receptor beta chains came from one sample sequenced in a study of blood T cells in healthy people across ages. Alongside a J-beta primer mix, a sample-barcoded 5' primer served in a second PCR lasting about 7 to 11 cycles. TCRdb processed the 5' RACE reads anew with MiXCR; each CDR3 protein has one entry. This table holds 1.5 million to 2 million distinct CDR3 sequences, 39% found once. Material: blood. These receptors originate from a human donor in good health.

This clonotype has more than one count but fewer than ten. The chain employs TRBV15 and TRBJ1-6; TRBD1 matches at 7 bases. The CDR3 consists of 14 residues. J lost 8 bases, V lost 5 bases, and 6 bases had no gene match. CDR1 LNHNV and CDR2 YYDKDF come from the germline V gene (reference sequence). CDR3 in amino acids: CATSSRTGHSPLHF. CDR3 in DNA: TGTGCCACCAGCTCCCGGACAGGACATTCACCCCTCCACTTT. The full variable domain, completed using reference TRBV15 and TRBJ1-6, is DAMVIQNPRYQVTQFGKPVTLSCSQTLNHNVMYWYQQKSSQAPKLLFHYYDKDFNNEADTPDNFQSRRPNTSFCFLDIRSPGLGDTAMYLCATSSRTGHSPLHFGNGTRLTVT.

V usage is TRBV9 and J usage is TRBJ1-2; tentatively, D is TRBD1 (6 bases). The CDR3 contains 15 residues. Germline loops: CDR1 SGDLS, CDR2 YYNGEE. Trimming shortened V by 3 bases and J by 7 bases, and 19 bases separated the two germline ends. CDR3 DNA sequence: TGTGCCAGCAGCGGCCTACACAGGGAAAATGGTGGCTACACCTTC. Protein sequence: CASSGLHRENGGYTF.

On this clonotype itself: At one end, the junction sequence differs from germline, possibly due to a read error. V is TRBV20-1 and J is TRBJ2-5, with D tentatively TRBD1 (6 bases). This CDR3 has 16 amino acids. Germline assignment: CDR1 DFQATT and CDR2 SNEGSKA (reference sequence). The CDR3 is CGARDWGQDHQETQYF. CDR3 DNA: TGCGGTGCTAGAGATTGGGGACAAGACCACCAAGAGACCCAGTACTTC.

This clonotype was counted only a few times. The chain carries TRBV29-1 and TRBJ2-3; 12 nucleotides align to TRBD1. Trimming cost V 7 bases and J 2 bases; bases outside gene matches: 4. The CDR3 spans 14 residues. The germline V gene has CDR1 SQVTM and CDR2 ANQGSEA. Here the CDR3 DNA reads TGCAGCGCTCGGGACAGGGGGCACACAGATACGCAGTATTTT. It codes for CSARDRGHTDTQYF.

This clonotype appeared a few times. CDR3 in DNA: TGTGCCAGCAGCCAAGATGCTACAGGGTCCTACGAGCAGTACTTC. It translates to CASSQDATGSYEQYF. The chain carries TRBV4-2 and TRBJ2-7; possible D gene TRBD1, 6 bases. Germline V gives CDR1 LGHNA, CDR2 YNFKEQ. The V gene lost 0 bases and the J gene lost 1 base, with 10 bases spanning the gap. The CDR3 covers 15 residues.

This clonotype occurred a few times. DNA for the CDR3: TGTGCCAGCAGCGCCCGGACAGGGAACCCCTACAATGAGCAGTTCTTC. This translates into CASSARTGNPYNEQFF. V and J are TRBV9 and TRBJ2-1; 8 bases line up with TRBD1. Germline V CDR1 and CDR2: SGDLS, YYNGEE. V shed 3 bases, J shed 2 bases, and the junction held 7 bases outside the gene matches. This CDR3 spans 16 amino acids.

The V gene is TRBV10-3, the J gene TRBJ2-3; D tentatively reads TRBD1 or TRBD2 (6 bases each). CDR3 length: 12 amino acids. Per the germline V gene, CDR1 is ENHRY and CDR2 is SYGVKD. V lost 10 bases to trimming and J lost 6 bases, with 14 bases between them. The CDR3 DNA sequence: TGTGCCACTTCGGGGGACATTGATACGCAGTATTTT. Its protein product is CATSGDIDTQYF.

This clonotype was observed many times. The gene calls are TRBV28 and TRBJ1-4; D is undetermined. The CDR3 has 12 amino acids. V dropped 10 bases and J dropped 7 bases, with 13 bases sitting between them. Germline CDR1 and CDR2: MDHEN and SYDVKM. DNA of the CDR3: TGTGCCACCCAGGTCCGGACTGAAAAACTGTTTTTT. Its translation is CATQVRTEKLFF.

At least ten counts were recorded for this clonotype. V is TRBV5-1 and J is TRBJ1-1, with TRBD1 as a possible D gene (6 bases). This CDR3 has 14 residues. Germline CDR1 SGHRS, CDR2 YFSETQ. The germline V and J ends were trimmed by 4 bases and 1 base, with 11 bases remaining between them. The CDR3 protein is CASSAQGTNTEAFF. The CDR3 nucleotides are TGCGCCAGCAGCGCACAGGGAACGAACACTGAAGCTTTCTTT.

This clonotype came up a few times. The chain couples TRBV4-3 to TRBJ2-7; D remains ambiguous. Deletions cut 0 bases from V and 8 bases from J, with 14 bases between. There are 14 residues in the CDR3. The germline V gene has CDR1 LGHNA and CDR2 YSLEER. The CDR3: CASSQDLVNSQQYF. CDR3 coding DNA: TGCGCCAGCAGCCAAGATTTGGTTAATAGCCAGCAGTACTTC.

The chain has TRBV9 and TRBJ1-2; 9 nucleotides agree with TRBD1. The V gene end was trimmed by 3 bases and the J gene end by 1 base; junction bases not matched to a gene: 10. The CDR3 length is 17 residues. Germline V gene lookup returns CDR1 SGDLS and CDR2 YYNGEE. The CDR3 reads CASSGDRDREYNYGYTF. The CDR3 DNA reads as TGTGCCAGCAGCGGCGACCGGGACAGGGAATATAACTATGGCTACACCTTC.

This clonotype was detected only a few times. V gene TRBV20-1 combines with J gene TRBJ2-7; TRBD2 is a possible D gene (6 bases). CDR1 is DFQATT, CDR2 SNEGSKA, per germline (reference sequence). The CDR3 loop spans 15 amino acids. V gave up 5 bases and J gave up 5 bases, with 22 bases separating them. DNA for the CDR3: TGCAGTGCTGGACTACCGGGACTTGAATCCGACGAGCAGTACTTC. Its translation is CSAGLPGLESDEQYF.

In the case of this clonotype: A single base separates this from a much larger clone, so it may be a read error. The CDR3 DNA reads as TGCGGTGTAGGAGATGGCAGGGTGAAGCCCCAGCATTTT. Its protein is CGVGDGRVKPQHF. The V call is TRBV20-1, the J call TRBJ1-5, with D perhaps matching TRBD1 (5 bases). CDR3 size: 13 residues. Germline CDR1 and CDR2: DFQATT and SNEGSKA (reference sequence).

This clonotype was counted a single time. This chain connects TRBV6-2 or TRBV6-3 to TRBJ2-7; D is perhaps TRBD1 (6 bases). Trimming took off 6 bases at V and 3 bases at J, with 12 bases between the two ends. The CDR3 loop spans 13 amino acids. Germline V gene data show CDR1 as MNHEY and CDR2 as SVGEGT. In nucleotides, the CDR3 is TGTGCCAGCAGACTTCCCAGGGGCTACGAGCAGTACTTC. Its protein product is CASRLPRGYEQYF.

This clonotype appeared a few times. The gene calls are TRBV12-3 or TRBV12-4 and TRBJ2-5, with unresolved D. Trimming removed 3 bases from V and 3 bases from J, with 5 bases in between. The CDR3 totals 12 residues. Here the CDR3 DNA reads TGTGCCAGCAGTTTTACCAAAGAGACCCAGTACTTC. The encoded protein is CASSFTKETQYF.

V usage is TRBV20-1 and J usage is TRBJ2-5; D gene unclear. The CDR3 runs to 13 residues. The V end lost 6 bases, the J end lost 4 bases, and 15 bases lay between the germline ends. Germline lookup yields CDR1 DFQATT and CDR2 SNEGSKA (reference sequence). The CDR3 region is CSAPRRGRETQYF. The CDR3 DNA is TGCAGTGCCCCTCGGCGCGGCAGAGAGACCCAGTACTTC.

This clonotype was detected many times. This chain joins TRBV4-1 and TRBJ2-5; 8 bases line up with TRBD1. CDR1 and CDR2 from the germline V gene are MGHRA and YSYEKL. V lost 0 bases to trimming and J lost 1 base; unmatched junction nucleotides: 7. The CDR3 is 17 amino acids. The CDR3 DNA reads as TGCGCCAGCAGCCAAGATCTCGGCAGGGGGCTCCAAGAGACCCAGTACTTC. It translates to CASSQDLGRGLQETQYF.

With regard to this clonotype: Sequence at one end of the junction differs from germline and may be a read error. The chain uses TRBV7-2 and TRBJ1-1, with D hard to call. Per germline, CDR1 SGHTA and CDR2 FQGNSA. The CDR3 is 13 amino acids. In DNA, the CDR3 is TGTGCCAGCAGCTTACCGTCACTTTTTGAAGCTCTCTTT. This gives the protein CASSLPSLFEALF.

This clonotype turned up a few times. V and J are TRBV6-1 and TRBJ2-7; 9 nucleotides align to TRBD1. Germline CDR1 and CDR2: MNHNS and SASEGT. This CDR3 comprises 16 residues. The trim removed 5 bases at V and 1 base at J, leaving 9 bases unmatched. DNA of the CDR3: TGTGCCAGCAGTAAACCACCGGGACAGGGATCCTACGAGCAGTACTTC. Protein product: CASSKPPGQGSYEQYF.

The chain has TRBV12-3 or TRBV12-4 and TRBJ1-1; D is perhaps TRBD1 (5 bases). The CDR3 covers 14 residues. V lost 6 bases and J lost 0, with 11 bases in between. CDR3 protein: CASRYRSVNTEAFF. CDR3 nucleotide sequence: TGTGCCAGCAGATACAGGTCCGTGAACACTGAAGCTTTCTTT.

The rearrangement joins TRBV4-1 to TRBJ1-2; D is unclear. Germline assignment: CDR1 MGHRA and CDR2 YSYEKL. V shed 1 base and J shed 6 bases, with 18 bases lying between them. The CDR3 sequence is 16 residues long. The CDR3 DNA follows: TGCGCCAGCAGCCAAGTTGGCAGAACGATCAGTCATGGCTACACCTTC. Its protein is CASSQVGRTISHGYTF.